The 5 T cell receptor beta chains below come from one sample, sequenced in a study of T-cell reconstitution after alpha-beta-depleted transplantation in children. Using unique molecular identifiers, the investigators prepared the TCRbeta library. TCRdb reprocessed the PCR reads via MiXCR and lists one record per CDR3 protein. The sample contains about 260,000 distinct CDR3 sequences, 7.5% to 9.5% of which appear only once. The starting material was PBMCs, mostly from graft donor cells, obtained 180 days after TCRalphabeta/CD19-depleted stem cell transplant. The origin of the receptors is a male patient aged 5 to 17 who had a stem cell transplant for acute lymphoblastic leukemia, so the T cells may come from the graft donor.

This clonotype was recorded at least ten times. V is TRBV27 and J is TRBJ2-2; 9 bases are a match to TRBD2. The CDR3 has 15 residues. CDR1 is MNHEY, CDR2 SMNVEV, per germline (reference sequence). V dropped 5 bases and J dropped 6; count of bases not matched to a gene: 7. This CDR3 reads CASSDAGGVAGELFF. CDR3 coding DNA: TGTGCCAGCAGTGATGCGGGGGGGGTGGCCGGGGAGCTGTTTTTT.

This clonotype has a count of ten or more. The V and J genes are TRBV5-6 and TRBJ1-5; D gene uncertain. The CDR3 runs to 14 residues. Between the trimmed V and J ends, which lost 2 bases and 6 bases, there was a span of 12 bases. Germline values: CDR1 SGHDT, CDR2 YYEEEE. The CDR3 is CASSFGGSGQPQHF. The CDR3 DNA sequence: TGTGCCAGCAGCTTTGGAGGGAGCGGTCAGCCCCAGCATTTT.

This clonotype was picked up many times. The rearrangement uses TRBV12-3 or TRBV12-4 and TRBJ1-1; tentative D call: TRBD1 (6 bases). The CDR3 spans 15 residues. V shed 1 base and J shed 5 bases, with 14 bases lying between them. The CDR3 bases are TGTGCCAGCAGTTTAGTAGTAGGGGGAAGAACTGAAGCTTTCTTT. Its protein product is CASSLVVGGRTEAFF.

Of note for this clonotype: Its ends do not fully match the called genes, so a read error is possible. The rearrangement joins TRBV13 to TRBJ2-7; D unresolved. CDR3 size: 14 residues. Germline V gene sequence: CDR1 PRHDT, CDR2 FYEKMQ (reference sequence). In DNA form, the CDR3 reads TGTGCCATCAGCTCCGGGCTCCTCGCCTACGAGCAGTACTTC. This gives the protein CAISSGLLAYEQYF.

This clonotype has a count of ten or more. V is TRBV28 and J is TRBJ1-5; D is uncertain. Germline V gives CDR1 MDHEN, CDR2 SYDVKM. V lost 2 bases and J 5 bases, leaving 4 bases between the germline ends. The CDR3 is 12 amino acids. CDR3 residues: CASSLEHQPQHF. DNA for the CDR3: TGTGCCAGCAGTTTAGAGCATCAGCCCCAGCATTTT.